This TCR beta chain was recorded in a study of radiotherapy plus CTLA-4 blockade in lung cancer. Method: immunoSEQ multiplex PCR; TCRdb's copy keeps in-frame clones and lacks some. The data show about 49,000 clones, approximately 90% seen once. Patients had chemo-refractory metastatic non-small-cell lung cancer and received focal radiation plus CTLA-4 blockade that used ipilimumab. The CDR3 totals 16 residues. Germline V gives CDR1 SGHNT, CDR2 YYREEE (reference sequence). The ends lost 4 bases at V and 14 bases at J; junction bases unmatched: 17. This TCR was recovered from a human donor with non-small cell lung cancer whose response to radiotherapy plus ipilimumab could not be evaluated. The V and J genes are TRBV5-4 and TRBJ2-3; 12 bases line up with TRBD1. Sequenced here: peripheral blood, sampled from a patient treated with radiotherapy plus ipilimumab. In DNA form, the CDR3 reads TGTGCCAGCAGCGATGGGACAGGGGGCGGAAGATCTACCTCGTATTTT. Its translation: CASSDGTGGGRSTSYF. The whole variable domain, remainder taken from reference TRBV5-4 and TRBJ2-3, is ETGVTQSPTHLIKTRGQQVTLRCSSQSGHNTVSWYQQALGQGPQFIFQYYREEENGRGNFPPRFSGLQFPNYSSELNVNALELDDSALYLCASSDGTGGGRSTSYFGPGTRLTVL.